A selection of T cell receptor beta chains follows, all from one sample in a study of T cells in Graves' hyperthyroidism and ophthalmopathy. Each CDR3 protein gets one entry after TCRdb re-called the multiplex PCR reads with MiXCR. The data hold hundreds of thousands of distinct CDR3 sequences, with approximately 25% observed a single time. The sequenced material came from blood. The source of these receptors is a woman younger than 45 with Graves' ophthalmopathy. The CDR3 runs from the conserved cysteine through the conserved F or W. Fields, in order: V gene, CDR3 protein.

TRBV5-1,CASSSTGLGRGEQYF
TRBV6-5,CASSYTGALSTYEQYF
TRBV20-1,CSARDRERLMNTEAFF
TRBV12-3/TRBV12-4,CASSLGARRGNSPLHF
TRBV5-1,CASSLMWGMNTEAFF
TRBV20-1,CSARVGGTAYSYEQYF
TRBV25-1,CASSDHESSGTGGAGGELFF
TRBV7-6,CASSSSGGRGTEAFF
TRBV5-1,CASSLDWGDVSEAFF
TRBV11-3,CASSLDSAVGTQYF
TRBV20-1,CSAYGGYEQYF
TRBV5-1,CASSLTTGGTEAFF
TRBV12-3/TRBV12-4,CASSEGRTGGNQPQHF
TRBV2,CASSWGVNQPQHF
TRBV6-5,CASSWGRGYTF
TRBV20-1,CSATDGQHYEQYF
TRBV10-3,CAISELTDYGYTF
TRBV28,CATHSGSSYEQYF
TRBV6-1,CASSHGRGSFEAFF
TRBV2,CASSHREGYGYTF
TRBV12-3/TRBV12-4,CASSSTSGSGEQYF
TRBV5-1,CASSWGTSGQETQYF
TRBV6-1,CASSPSTGVKAFF
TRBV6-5,CASSYEYRGAYEQYF
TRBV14,CASSPGWQTQYF
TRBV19,CASQGSLSYEQYF
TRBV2,CASMDQGQSNQPQHF
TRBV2,CASSQGTSYYEQYF
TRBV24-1,CATSDARQGGTGELFF
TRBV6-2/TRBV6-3,CASSYSTSRTNTGELFF
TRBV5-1,CASSSGGTEGYTF
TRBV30,CAWSEEEVYEQYF
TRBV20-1,CSARGGQETQYF
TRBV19,CASRRTGAEETQYF
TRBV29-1,CSAARQGGYEQYF
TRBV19,CASSISGNSNQPQHF
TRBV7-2,CASSSPGLLPYGYTF
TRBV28,CASSLPFRGRNTEAFF
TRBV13,CASSSRHNSNQPQHF
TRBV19,CASSLPETVNEQYF
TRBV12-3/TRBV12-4,CASSHVRTVDYTF
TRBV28,CASRGDRERETQYF
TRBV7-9,CASSSPQGVNYGYTF
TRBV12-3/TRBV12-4,CASTRGDSFHEQYF
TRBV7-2,CASSFGPTSSYEQYF
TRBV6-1,CAVEPGANVLTF
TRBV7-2,CASSFSTGATGELFF
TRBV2,CASRDLGEAEAFF
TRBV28,CASTLSSYEQYF
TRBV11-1,CASSPEGGNTEAFF
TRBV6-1,CASSQRAGWEPQHF
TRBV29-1,CSVELLSAETQYF
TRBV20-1,CSAERGGSRPPQF
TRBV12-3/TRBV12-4,CASSLYWTTSPLHF
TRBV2,CASSAGRGTYEQYF
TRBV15,CATSGGQGANTKETQYF
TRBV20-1,CSAGDRDVLTQYF
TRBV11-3,CASSSGQGQGNTIYF
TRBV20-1,CSARWTGFYGYTF
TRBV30,CAWCQGDVPEQFF